This record concerns one T cell receptor (beta chain) sequence. This CDR3 has 19 residues. In germline, CDR1 is MDHEN, CDR2 SYDVKM. After removal of 0 bases from V and 1 base from J, the junction contained 14 bases not matched to a gene. TCRdb's table, derived via immunoSEQ multiplex PCR, lists solely in-frame clones and lacks some. The data contain roughly 53,000 clones, 85% to 90% of them singletons. These data come from a study of blood T cell repertoires in COVID-19. Overall study: Some COVID-19 samples were acute and others convalescent; all came from the United States, Italy and Spain.

The sequence came from a human donor in a cohort sampled during active COVID-19. Material: peripheral blood. The chain employs TRBV28 and TRBJ2-5; 7 bases align to TRBD1. CDR3 amino acids: CASSLWSRGGWFVQETQYF. Here the CDR3 DNA reads TGTGCCAGCAGTTTATGGTCGAGAGGGGGCTGGTTTGTCCAAGAGACCCAGTACTTC.